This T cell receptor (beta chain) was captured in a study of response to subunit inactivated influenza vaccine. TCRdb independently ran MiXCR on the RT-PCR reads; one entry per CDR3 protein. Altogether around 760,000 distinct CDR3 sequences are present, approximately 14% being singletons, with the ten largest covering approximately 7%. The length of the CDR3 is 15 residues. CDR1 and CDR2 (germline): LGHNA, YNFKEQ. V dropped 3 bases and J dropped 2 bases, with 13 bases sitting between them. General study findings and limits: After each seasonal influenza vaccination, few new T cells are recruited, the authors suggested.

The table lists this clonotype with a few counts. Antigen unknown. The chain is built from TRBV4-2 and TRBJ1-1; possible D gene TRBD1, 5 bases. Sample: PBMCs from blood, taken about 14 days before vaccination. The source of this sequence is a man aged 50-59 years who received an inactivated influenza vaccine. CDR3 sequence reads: CASSQAGIVNTEAFF. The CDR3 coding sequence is TGTGCCAGCAGCCAGGCAGGGATAGTAAACACTGAAGCTTTCTTT.